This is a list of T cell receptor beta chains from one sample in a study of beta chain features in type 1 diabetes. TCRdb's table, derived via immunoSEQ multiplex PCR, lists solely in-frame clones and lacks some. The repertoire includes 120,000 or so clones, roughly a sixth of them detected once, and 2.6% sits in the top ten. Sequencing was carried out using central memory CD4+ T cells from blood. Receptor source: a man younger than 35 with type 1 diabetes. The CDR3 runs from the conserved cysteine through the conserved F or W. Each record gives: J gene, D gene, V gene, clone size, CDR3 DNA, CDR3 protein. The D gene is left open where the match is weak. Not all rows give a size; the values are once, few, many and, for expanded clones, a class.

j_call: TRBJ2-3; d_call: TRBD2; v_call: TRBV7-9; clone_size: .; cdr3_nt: TGTGCCAGCAGCTGGGGACTAGCGGGAGATACGCAGTATTTT; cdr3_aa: CASSWGLAGDTQYF
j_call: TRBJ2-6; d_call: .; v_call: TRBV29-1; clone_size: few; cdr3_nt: TGCAGCGCCCTTGATGAAGGTTCAGGCTCTGGGGCCAACGTCCTGACTTTC; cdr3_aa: CSALDEGSGSGANVLTF
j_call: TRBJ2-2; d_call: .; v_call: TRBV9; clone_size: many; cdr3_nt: TGTGCCAGCAGCGTAGACAACACCGGGGAGCTGTTTTTT; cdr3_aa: CASSVDNTGELFF
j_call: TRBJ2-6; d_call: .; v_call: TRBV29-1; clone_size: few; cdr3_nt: TGCAGCGTCTTACCCATGACAGGCCTTAGCTCTGGGGCCAACGTCCTGACTTTC; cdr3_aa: CSVLPMTGLSSGANVLTF
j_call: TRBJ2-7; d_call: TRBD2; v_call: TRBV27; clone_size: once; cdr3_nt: TGTGCCAGCGCTTATCGGGGGGGCCTACACTCCTACGAGCAGTACTTC; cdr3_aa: CASAYRGGLHSYEQYF
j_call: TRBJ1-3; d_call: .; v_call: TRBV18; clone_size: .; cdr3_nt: TGTGCCAGCTCACCGAACAGGGAGAACTCTGGAAACACCATATATTTT; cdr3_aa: CASSPNRENSGNTIYF
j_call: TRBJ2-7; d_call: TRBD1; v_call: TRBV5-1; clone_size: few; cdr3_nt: TGCGCCAGCAGCTTCTTGACAGGGACAGCGTACGAGCAGTACTTC; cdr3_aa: CASSFLTGTAYEQYF
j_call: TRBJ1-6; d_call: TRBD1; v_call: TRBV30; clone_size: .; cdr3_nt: TGTGCCTGGAAGGGACAGGGGAAGGGTTCACCCCTCCACTTT; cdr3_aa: CAWKGQGKGSPLHF
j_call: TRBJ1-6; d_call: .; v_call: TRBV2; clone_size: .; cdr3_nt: TGTGCCAGCAGTGCGGGCAGGGGTAATTCACCCCTCCACTTT; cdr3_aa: CASSAGRGNSPLHF
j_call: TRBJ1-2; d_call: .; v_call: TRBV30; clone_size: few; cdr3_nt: TGTGCCTGGAGTGGCGGTCCCCGACTCTATGGCTACACCTTC; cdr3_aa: CAWSGGPRLYGYTF
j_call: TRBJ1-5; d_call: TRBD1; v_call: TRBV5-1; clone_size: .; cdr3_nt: TGCGCCAGCAGCTGGGACAGGGGTCAGCCCCAGCATTTT; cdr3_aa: CASSWDRGQPQHF